The T cell receptor beta chain under discussion was sequenced for a study of blood T cells in healthy people across ages. Points from the study as a whole: TCR beta diversity was tightly associated with the proportion of naive T cells. Higher diversity, along with more naive CD4+ cells, distinguished long-lived donors from aged donors.

Using a J-beta primer mix together with a sample-barcoded 5' primer, a second PCR was run for roughly 6 to 11 cycles. TCRdb ran MiXCR on the 5' RACE reads and lists one entry per CDR3 protein. The sample contains 700,000 to 800,000 distinct CDR3 sequences, 43% of which appear only once. Trimming left V 1 base short and J 6 bases short, with 10 bases between. The CDR3 has 13 residues. On this clonotype: What it binds is not known.

Material for sequencing was blood. This receptor was obtained from a woman aged 55-70 years in good health. The rearrangement uses TRBV12-3 or TRBV12-4 and TRBJ2-7; D is undetermined. The CDR3: CASSLDQRAEQYF. As DNA, the CDR3 is TGTGCCAGCAGTTTAGATCAGAGAGCCGAGCAGTACTTC.